The clone carrying this T cell receptor (beta chain) was seen repeatedly, ten times or more. Its antigen is currently unknown. There were TCR beta CDR3 regions amplified from RNA transcripts. A set of HTBI primers served as the primers for a first-round RT-PCR of the TCR CDR3. From the multiplex PCR reads, TCRdb called clonotypes with MiXCR, one entry per CDR3 protein. Of about 560,000 distinct CDR3 sequences listed, about half are singletons. The data derive from a study of T cells in Graves' hyperthyroidism and ophthalmopathy. Per germline, CDR1 LNHNV and CDR2 YYDKDF (reference sequence). V dropped 0 bases and J dropped 3 bases, with 8 bases sitting between them. This CDR3 has 14 residues. Study conclusions and caveats: With a median lead of approximately 6.4 months before onset, the model predicted ophthalmopathy.

Uncontrolled infection, other autoimmune disease, pregnancy or lactation disqualified patients from enrolment. The sequencing sample was made of peripheral blood or thyroid tissue (not recorded which). The receptor was derived from a young woman with Graves' hyperthyroidism. The rearrangement uses TRBV15 and TRBJ1-1; no clear D. The CDR3 is CATSRERADTEAFF. The CDR3 nucleotides read TGTGCCACCAGCAGAGAAAGGGCGGACACTGAAGCTTTCTTT.